This T cell receptor (beta chain) was recorded in a study of control samples from healthy donors and cancer patients. This clone was seen a single time. Compared with germline, one end of the junction differs, possibly owing to a read error. The CDR3 spans 17 residues. Germline V gene sequence: CDR1 LGHDT, CDR2 YNNKEL (reference sequence). The method was immunoSEQ multiplex PCR; TCRdb's version includes in-frame clones alone and lacks a portion of them. The sample lists about 120,000 clones, approximately 92% occurring once. Material for sequencing was PBMCs. This chain uses TRBV3-1 (or the pseudogene TRBV3-2) with TRBJ2-1; 11 nucleotides agree with TRBD2. This receptor was taken from a man older than 75 with head and neck cancer. The CDR3 reads CAGSQELAGAPYNEQFF. Here the CDR3 DNA reads TGTGCCGGCAGCCAAGAACTAGCGGGGGCCCCCTACAATGAGCAGTTCTTC.